This is a list of T cell receptor beta chains from one sample in a study of cytomegalovirus exposure and HLA in healthy donors. TCRdb keeps only in-frame clones here, not all; method: immunoSEQ multiplex PCR. The sample carries 220,000 or so clones, approximately 79% recorded once. Sequenced: PBMCs. The receptor source for this set is a man aged 45-65 years in good health and CMV-seronegative. The CDR3 runs from the conserved cysteine through the conserved F or W. D genes are given only for firm matches. Size tells how often a clone was seen (once, few, many) or the class of an expanded clone, and some rows leave it out.

>TRBV5-1|NA|TRBJ2-7|NA
TGCGCCAGCAGCTTGGCCGACGGGTACGAGCAGTACTTC
CASSLADGYEQYF
>TRBV5-6|NA|TRBJ2-7|once
TGTGCCAGCAGCTTTAGTACAGGGTTGGACGAGCAGTACTTC
CASSFSTGLDEQYF
>TRBV29-1|NA|TRBJ1-1|NA
TGCAGCGTTGAAGGGTTGCGGGCCACTGAAGCTTTCTTT
CSVEGLRATEAFF
>TRBV4-1|TRBD1|TRBJ1-4|NA
TGCGCCAGCAGCCAAGATAGACAGGGGCCTGAAAAACTGTTTTTT
CASSQDRQGPEKLFF
>TRBV7-6|TRBD1|TRBJ2-4|NA
TGTGCCAGCAGCTTAGACCCAGGGGGCCATAACATTCAGTACTTC
CASSLDPGGHNIQYF
>TRBV30|NA|TRBJ2-1|once
TGTGCCTGGAGCCATCTTCGGGCAGGGAAGAATGAGCAGTTCTTC
CAWSHLRAGKNEQFF
>TRBV5-1|NA|TRBJ2-7|NA
TGCGCCAGCAGCTTGGACTCCGTGTCCTACGAGCAGTACTTC
CASSLDSVSYEQYF
>TRBV10-3|NA|TRBJ2-2|once
TGTGCCATCAGTGATGGCGGGGACACCGGGGAGCTGTTTTTT
CAISDGGDTGELFF
>TRBV18|NA|TRBJ2-5|NA
TGTGCCAGCTCACCAGGGACACTTCCAGAGACCCAGTACTTC
CASSPGTLPETQYF
>TRBV7-2|TRBD1|TRBJ1-2|NA
TGTGCCAGCAGCTTAGGATATCGGACAGGGACGCACTATGGCTACACCTTC
CASSLGYRTGTHYGYTF
>TRBV9|NA|TRBJ2-2|NA
TGTGCCAGCAGCGTAGGGGGAGTCACTGGCACCGGGGAGCTGTTTTTT
CASSVGGVTGTGELFF